What follows are 10 T cell receptor beta chains derived from one specimen sequenced in a study of T cell clonality in common variable immunodeficiency. Profiled with immunoSEQ multiplex PCR; TCRdb holds only in-frame clones, not every one. This sample comprises around 50,000 clones, none seen once only. The material sequenced was peripheral blood mononuclear cells. All receptors come from a person aged 18-70 years in good health.

Ten or more counts support this clone. The junction differs from germline at one of its ends, possibly a read error. The read ends 3 residues early relative to the CDR3; the germline J gene fills the gap. V usage is TRBV4-2 and J usage is TRBJ1-1; 8 bases agree with TRBD1. This CDR3 contains 16 residues. Germline V gene lookup returns CDR1 LGHNA and CDR2 YNFKEQ. CDR3 DNA (partial): TGCGCCAGCAGCCAAGCAGGGGGCTCGGGGAACACTGAA. This sequence encodes CASSQAGGSGNTE. The full CDR3 protein reads CASSQAGGSGNTEAFF.

This clone was counted many times. The read falls 3 residues short of the CDR3 end, and the missing part is taken from the germline J gene. V usage is TRBV10-3 and J usage is TRBJ2-5; tentatively, D is TRBD1 (6 bases). V dropped 0 bases and J dropped 5 bases, with 13 bases sitting between them. The length of the CDR3 is 15 residues. Germline V gene lookup returns CDR1 ENHRY and CDR2 SYGVKD. The CDR3 region is CAISESQGRPETQYF. Incomplete CDR3 DNA: TGTGCCATCAGTGAGTCACAGGGAAGACCGGAGACC.

This clone was recorded many times. The missing CDR3 end, 3 residues past where the read stops, is filled in from the germline J gene. V usage is TRBV5-1 and J usage is TRBJ1-2; 7 nucleotides agree with TRBD1. Germline V gives CDR1 SGHRS, CDR2 YFSETQ. The CDR3 length is 13 residues. J lost 6 bases, V lost 2 bases, and 4 bases had no gene match. CDR3 residues: CASSFRTGNGYTF. The part of the CDR3 DNA that was read is TGCGCCAGCAGCTTTAGGACAGGCAATGGC.

A word on this clone: The CDR3 goes on 3 residues after the read ends, and that part is filled in from the germline J gene. The chain links TRBV7-9 to TRBJ2-3, with D unresolved. The CDR3 sequence is 14 residues long. CDR1 and CDR2 (germline): SEHNR, FQNEAQ (reference sequence). The sequenced CDR3 bases are TGTGCCAGCAGCTCCCCCGGGTGGGTGGAGACG. This sequence encodes CASSSPGWVET. The CDR3, in full, reads CASSSPGWVETQYF. The complete variable domain, with remaining parts taken from reference TRBV7-9 and TRBJ2-3, reads DTGVSQNPRHKITKRGQNVTFRCDPISEHNRLYWYRQTLGQGPEFLTYFQNEAQLEKSRLLSDRFSAERPKGSFSTLEIQRTEQGDSAMYLCASSSPGWVETQYFGPGTRLTVL.

This clone was detected many times. The observed sequence ends 3 residues before the CDR3 terminus, with the missing tail filled in from the germline J gene. V usage is TRBV5-1 and J usage is TRBJ2-5, with 8 bases that match TRBD2. V gave up 2 bases and J gave up 5 bases; unmatched junction bases: 14. The CDR3 has 17 amino acids. CDR1 and CDR2 (germline): SGHRS, YFSETQ. The covered CDR3 bases are TGCGCCAGCAGCTTCCAAAGCGGGGGAGCCTCCGGTGAGACC. Encoded protein: CASSFQSGGASGET. The entire CDR3 protein reads CASSFQSGGASGETQYF.

This clone was counted at least ten times. The read ends 3 residues early relative to the CDR3; the germline J gene fills the gap. The chain combines TRBV7-2 with TRBJ2-2, with 10 bases fitting TRBD1. Germline-derived CDR1 and CDR2 are SGHTA and FQGNSA. J lost 5 bases, V lost 5 bases, and 2 bases had no gene match. CDR3 length: 14 residues. CDR3 region: CASSRGQGTGELFF. CDR3 bases read: TGTGCCAGCAGCCGGGGACAGGGGACCGGGGAG.

CDR3 region: CASSRGLQPQYF. The sequenced part of the CDR3 DNA is TGTGCCAGTAGTAGGGGGCTCCAGCCG. The chain combines TRBV19 with TRBJ2-3; D might be TRBD1 (6 bases). From the germline J gene comes the end of the CDR3, since the read stops 3 residues before it. This CDR3 comprises 12 residues. The germline V gene encodes CDR1 LNHDA and CDR2 SQIVND (reference sequence). Variable domain in full (rest from reference TRBV19 and TRBJ2-3): DGGITQSPKYLFRKEGQNVTLSCEQNLNHDAMYWYRQDPGQGLRLIYYSQIVNDFQKGDIAEGYSVSREKKESFPLTVTSAQKNPTAFYLCASSRGLQPQYFGPGTRLTVL.

The sample holds many counts of this clone. Coverage ceases 3 residues before the CDR3 finishes, and the germline J gene fills in the end. V gene TRBV18 combines with J gene TRBJ1-2, with D maybe TRBD1 (5 bases). The CDR3 is made up of 16 amino acids. V was pared by 1 base and J by 1 base, with 13 bases between. CDR1 is KGHSH, CDR2 LQKENI, per germline. The sequenced CDR3 bases are TGTGCCAGCTCACCACGGTCGGGGGAACATAACTATGGC. It is translated as CASSPRSGEHNYG. The entire CDR3 sequence reads CASSPRSGEHNYGYTF.

This clone was recorded many times. The read finishes 3 residues shy of the CDR3 end, and the germline J gene is used to complete it. This chain connects TRBV10-3 to TRBJ2-7, with a tentative D call TRBD1 (8 bases). V was cut by 10 bases and J by 6 bases, with 22 bases left in between. The CDR3 loop spans 14 amino acids. Germline CDR1 ENHRY, CDR2 SYGVKD. The CDR3 region is CATRTGRGPSEQYF. CDR3 DNA (partial): TGTGCCACCCGGACAGGGCGGGGGCCGTCCGAG.

This clone was seen repeatedly, ten times or more. Sequencing ends 3 residues short of the CDR3 end; the germline J gene provides the rest. The rearrangement uses TRBV5-1 and TRBJ2-2, with D perhaps TRBD2 (7 bases). CDR1 SGHRS and CDR2 YFSETQ come from the germline V gene. CDR3 length: 14 residues. The sequenced part of the CDR3 DNA is TGCGCCAGCAGCTTGGAGGGGGGGCAACAAAAG. Encoded protein: CASSLEGGQQK. The complete CDR3 protein is CASSLEGGQQKLFF.